Shown below are 24 T cell receptor beta chains from a single sample sequenced in a study of OX40 agonist ivuxolimab in advanced cancers. The method was immunoSEQ multiplex PCR; TCRdb's version includes in-frame clones alone and lacks a portion of them. Among some 76,000 clones, around four fifths were seen once, and the ten largest hold 1.5% to 2%. Sample: CD4+ or CD8+ T cells sorted from blood, taken in a trial of the OX40 agonist ivuxolimab. The receptors were sampled from an adult with an advanced solid tumor such as melanoma, head and neck, liver or kidney cancer.

The chain has TRBV5-1 and TRBJ2-2, with D maybe TRBD2 (6 bases). Germline assignment: CDR1 SGHRS and CDR2 YFSETQ. This CDR3 comprises 14 residues. Trimming removed 4 bases from V and 1 base from J, with 8 bases in between. CDR3 bases: TGCGCCAGCAGCAGCGGGCAGAACACCGGGGAGCTGTTTTTT. It codes for CASSSGQNTGELFF.

This sequence joins TRBV2 and TRBJ1-2; no clear D. V was shortened by 5 bases and J by 2 bases, with 12 bases between the two germline ends. The CDR3 extends over 14 amino acids. CDR1 is SNHLY, CDR2 FYNNEI, per germline. The CDR3 coding sequence is TGTGCCAGCAGTCCTACATTAAACAACTATGGCTACACCTTC. This encodes CASSPTLNNYGYTF.

The chain links TRBV15 to TRBJ2-1, with unresolved D. CDR1 LNHNV and CDR2 YYDKDF come from the germline V gene (reference sequence). The germline V and J ends were trimmed by 0 bases and 5 bases, with 11 bases remaining between them. CDR3 length: 15 amino acids. CDR3 DNA sequence: TGTGCCACCAGCAGAGATGAATTGCTCAACAATGAGCAGTTCTTC. Protein product: CATSRDELLNNEQFF.

The J gene is TRBJ1-6, the V gene TRBV28; no clear D gene. Germline V CDR1 and CDR2: MDHEN, SYDVKM. Trimming cost V 6 bases and J 7 bases, with 16 bases left between them. CDR3 length equals 15 residues. The CDR3 DNA is TGTGCCAGCAGAAGTGGTGCGGGAGAGAATTCACCCCTCCACTTT. Amino acids: CASRSGAGENSPLHF.

The gene calls are TRBV5-1 and TRBJ2-7; 11 bases are shared with TRBD2. V dropped 2 bases and J dropped 7; count of bases not matched to a gene: 8. The CDR3 is 15 residues long. Germline loops: CDR1 SGHRS, CDR2 YFSETQ. CDR3 residues: CASSFTSGSLGEQYF. The CDR3 nucleotides are TGCGCCAGCAGCTTTACTAGCGGGAGCCTGGGGGAGCAGTACTTC.

The chain joins TRBV19 to TRBJ2-6; D may be TRBD1 (6 bases). V lost 3 bases to trimming and J lost 3 bases, with 9 bases between them. This CDR3 contains 15 residues. Germline V gene sequence: CDR1 LNHDA, CDR2 SQIVND (reference sequence). The CDR3 DNA reads as TGTGCCAGTAGTATGAGGGGGTTTGGGGCCAACGTCCTGACTTTC. This sequence encodes CASSMRGFGANVLTF.

This clone was counted between two and nine times. J is TRBJ2-2 and V is TRBV6-1; 7 bases match TRBD1. The V gene end was trimmed by 10 bases and the J gene end by 3 bases; junction bases not matched to a gene: 11. Germline V gives CDR1 MNHNS, CDR2 SASEGT. The CDR3 loop spans 15 amino acids. In DNA, the CDR3 is TGTGCCATCGATACAGGGGCAGCGTACACCGGGGAGCTGTTTTTT. As protein: CAIDTGAAYTGELFF.

The rearrangement links TRBV25-1 to TRBJ2-6, with 9 positions matching TRBD1. This CDR3 has 18 amino acids. Germline loops: CDR1 MGHDK, CDR2 SYGVNS. J was trimmed by 2 bases and V by 1 base; bases with no gene match: 6. The CDR3 here is CASSELGQGKPGANVLTF. In nucleotides, the CDR3 is TGTGCCAGCAGTGAATTGGGACAGGGAAAGCCTGGGGCCAACGTCCTGACTTTC.

This clone was recorded only once. The CDR3 coding sequence is TGTGCCAGCAGTGGAGGGGGCGCTGGGACCCAGTACTTC. Translating it yields CASSGGGAGTQYF. This sequence joins TRBV25-1 and TRBJ2-5, with 7 bases aligning to TRBD1. The CDR3 contains 13 residues. Germline V CDR1 and CDR2: MGHDK, SYGVNS. Trimming removed 4 bases from V and 7 bases from J; junction bases left unmatched: 6.

This chain joins TRBV5-6 and TRBJ1-1; TRBD1 aligns across 8 bases. V was clipped by 2 bases and J by 3 bases; unmatched bases: 9. The CDR3 totals 16 residues. Looked up from germline, CDR1 is SGHDT and CDR2 is YYEEEE. The CDR3 DNA reads TGTGCCAGCAGCTTTCAGTTTTTGGGACAGGACACTGAAGCTTTCTTT. It encodes CASSFQFLGQDTEAFF.

Concerning this clone itself: Sequence at one end of the junction differs from germline and may be a read error. This sample also contains other DNA sequences that code for the same CDR3. The rearrangement uses TRBV5-1 and TRBJ1-2, with D tentatively TRBD1 (6 bases). There are 14 residues in the CDR3. In germline, CDR1 is SGHRS, CDR2 YFSETQ. The CDR3 region has the DNA TGCGCCAGCAGCTTTGCTACGGACAGCCTGGGCTACACTTTC. The encoded protein is CASSFATDSLGYTF.

The count of this clone is one. The chain is built from TRBV2 and TRBJ2-7; TRBD2 is a possible D gene (6 bases). Trimming stripped 6 bases from V and 0 bases from J, with 12 bases between. Germline lookup yields CDR1 SNHLY and CDR2 FYNNEI. CDR3 length equals 14 residues. The CDR3 spells CASRMRGVSYEQYF. CDR3 nucleotide sequence: TGTGCCAGCAGGATGCGGGGAGTCTCCTACGAGCAGTACTTC. The full variable domain, in which reference TRBV2 and TRBJ2-7 provide the parts outside the CDR3, is EPEVTQTPSHQVTQMGQEVILRCVPISNHLYFYWYRQILGQKVEFLVSFYNNEISEKSEIFDDQFSVERPDGSNFTLKIRSTKLEDSAMYFCASRMRGVSYEQYFGPGTRLTVT.

This clone has only a few counts. The J gene is TRBJ2-5, the V gene TRBV2, with D possibly being TRBD2 (7 bases). The V end lost 8 bases, the J end lost 4 bases, and 17 bases lay between the germline ends. The V gene's germline CDR1 is SNHLY and CDR2 FYNNEI. The CDR3 consists of 14 residues. DNA for the CDR3: TGTGCCAGCGCCATCGGGGGGCAGGGAGAGACCCAGTACTTC. Amino acids: CASAIGGQGETQYF.

This sequence joins TRBV7-3 and TRBJ2-3; 11 bases line up with TRBD2. V trimming: 5 bases; J trimming: 5 bases; junction bases outside the gene matches: 6. Germline assignment: CDR1 SGHTA and CDR2 FQGTGA. CDR3 length: 15 residues. CDR3 protein: CASSARLAGIDTQYF. CDR3 coding DNA: TGTGCCAGCAGCGCGCGACTAGCGGGAATAGATACGCAGTATTTT. Full variable domain (remainder filled in from reference TRBV7-3 and TRBJ2-3): GAGVSQTPSNKVTEKGKYVELRCDPISGHTALYWYRQSLGQGPEFLIYFQGTGAADDSGLPNDRFFAVRPEGSVSTLKIQRTERGDSAVYLCASSARLAGIDTQYFGPGTRLTVL.

This clone has only one observation. The V call is TRBV9, the J call TRBJ2-2; 9 positions agree with TRBD2. There are 15 residues in the CDR3. In germline, CDR1 is SGDLS, CDR2 YYNGEE. J was trimmed by 0 bases and V by 3 bases; bases with no gene match: 0. The CDR3 spells CASSERGANTGELFF. Here the CDR3 DNA reads TGTGCCAGCAGCGAGCGGGGGGCGAACACCGGGGAGCTGTTTTTT.

The rearrangement uses TRBV7-6 and TRBJ1-4, with D perhaps TRBD1 (6 bases). Germline V gives CDR1 SGHVS, CDR2 FNYEAQ. Trimming removed 5 bases from V and 4 bases from J, with 23 bases in between. The CDR3 loop spans 18 amino acids. This chain's CDR3 is CASSQDSVPPVDNEKLFF. CDR3 coding DNA: TGTGCCAGCAGCCAGGACAGTGTCCCCCCGGTGGATAATGAAAAACTGTTTTTT. Looking up the rest from reference TRBV7-6 and TRBJ1-4 gives the full variable domain: GAGVSQSPRYKVTKRGQDVALRCDPISGHVSLYWYRQALGQGPEFLTYFNYEAQQDKSGLPNDRFSAERPEGSISTLTIQRTEQRDSAMYRCASSQDSVPPVDNEKLFFGSGTQLSVL.

This chain links TRBV28 with TRBJ2-7; D is perhaps TRBD1 (6 bases). The germline CDR1 and CDR2 sequences are MDHEN and SYDVKM. Trimming took off 3 bases at V and 3 bases at J, with 12 bases between the two ends. CDR3 length: 14 amino acids. The chain's CDR3 is CASSFETGYYEQYF. CDR3 nucleotide sequence: TGTGCCAGCAGTTTCGAAACAGGGTACTACGAGCAGTACTTC.

V usage is TRBV11-2 and J usage is TRBJ1-2; D is possibly TRBD1 (5 bases). Trimming left V 3 bases short and J 6 bases short, with 14 bases between. Germline CDR1 SGHAT, CDR2 FQNNGV. This CDR3 is built from 14 residues. The DNA of the CDR3 is TGTGCCAGCAGCTTTCAAAGGGTAGGGGATGGCTACACCTTC. This sequence encodes CASSFQRVGDGYTF. Full variable domain (outside the CDR3, taken from reference TRBV11-2 and TRBJ1-2): EAGVAQSPRYKIIEKRQSVAFWCNPISGHATLYWYQQILGQGPKLLIQFQNNGVVDDSQLPKDRFSAERLKGVDSTLKIQPAKLEDSAVYLCASSFQRVGDGYTFGSGTRLTVV.

V and J are TRBV21-1 and TRBJ2-1; the table's D call of TRBD2 was not tested on the DNA. TRBV21-1 is described as a pseudogene. The CDR3 contains 20 residues. The CDR3 DNA reads as TGTGCCAGCGAAAGGACAGTCCCGGGACTAGCGGGAGCTCTCGACAATGAGCAGTTCTTC. Translation gives CASERTVPGLAGALDNEQFF.

This chain joins TRBV2 and TRBJ1-5; D may be TRBD1 (5 bases). The CDR3 loop spans 14 amino acids. V lost 4 bases, J lost 2 bases, and 9 bases lay in between. CDR1 and CDR2 (germline): SNHLY, FYNNEI. The CDR3: CASSVGGGNQPQHF. The CDR3 DNA reads as TGTGCCAGCAGTGTGGGAGGGGGCAATCAGCCCCAGCATTTT.

This rearrangement joins TRBV18 to TRBJ2-5; TRBD1 matches at 9 bases. The CDR3 has 13 amino acids. The V gene end was trimmed by 3 bases and the J gene end by 9 bases; junction bases not matched to a gene: 5. CDR1 and CDR2 from the germline V gene are KGHSH and LQKENI. CDR3 DNA: TGTGCCAGCTCACCCGGGACAGGGTGTCCCCAGTACTTC. Translated: CASSPGTGCPQYF.

This clone has just a few counts. This chain uses TRBV11-3 with TRBJ2-6; 9 bases agree with TRBD1. The V gene end was trimmed by 3 bases and the J gene end by 0 bases; junction bases not matched to a gene: 6. CDR1 and CDR2 from the germline V gene are SGHNT and YENEEA. CDR3 length: 18 amino acids. The DNA of the CDR3 is TGTGCCAGCAGCTTGAGCTGGACAGGGGACTCTGGGGCCAACGTCCTGACTTTC. It yields the protein CASSLSWTGDSGANVLTF. The whole variable domain, remainder taken from reference TRBV11-3 and TRBJ2-6, is EAGVVQSPRYKIIEKKQPVAFWCNPISGHNTLYWYLQNLGQGPELLIRYENEEAVDDSQLPKDRFSAERLKGVDSTLKIQPAELGDSAVYLCASSLSWTGDSGANVLTFGAGSRLTVL.

The chain couples TRBV29-1 to TRBJ2-5; perhaps D is TRBD1 or TRBD2 (5 bases each). Germline values: CDR1 SQVTM, CDR2 ANQGSEA. The CDR3 consists of 15 residues. V dropped 0 bases and J dropped 1 base, with 12 bases sitting between them. CDR3 bases: TGCAGCGTTGAAGATCCGGCAGGGACCCAAGAGACCCAGTACTTC. Its protein product is CSVEDPAGTQETQYF.

This chain joins TRBV6-6 and TRBJ2-3; 7 bases map to TRBD2. The germline CDR1 and CDR2 sequences are MNHNY and SVGAGI (reference sequence). CDR3 size: 15 residues. Trimming cost V 4 bases and J 0 bases; bases outside gene matches: 4. In DNA, the CDR3 is TGTGCCAGCAGTTCCAGCGGGGCTAGCACAGATACGCAGTATTTT. The encoded protein is CASSSSGASTDTQYF.